In this sample, the clone carrying this T cell receptor (beta chain) turned up many times. The antigen remains unidentified. This specimen belongs to a study of identical twins. Via MiXCR, TCRdb re-called the 5' RACE reads, giving one row per CDR3 protein. The sample lists about 690,000 distinct CDR3 sequences; roughly 6.2% were seen once. General study findings and limits: Where beta out-of-frame sequences were concerned, excess twin sharing was weaker.

Trimming pared 4 bases from V and 3 bases from J, leaving 11 bases between. The CDR3 sequence is 13 residues long. Germline CDR1 reads SQVTM; CDR2 reads ANQGSEA. The chain employs TRBV29-1 and TRBJ2-3, with a weak D call TRBD2 (6 bases). The sequenced material came from naive T cells sorted from blood. The clonotype originates from a man aged 18 to 29 in good health. The CDR3 protein is CSVGGVQTDTQYF. The CDR3 DNA follows: TGCAGCGTTGGCGGGGTCCAAACAGATACGCAGTATTTT.